The clone carrying this T cell receptor beta chain came up many times. RNA transcripts were the template for amplifying TCR beta CDR3 regions. With the HTBI primer set, the TCR CDR3 went through a first round of RT-PCR. A single record per CDR3 protein comes from TCRdb applying MiXCR to the multiplex PCR reads. This table holds about 500,000 distinct CDR3 sequences, around 15% found once. This sample stems from a study of T cells in Graves' hyperthyroidism and ophthalmopathy. V was pared by 10 bases and J by 5 bases, with 10 bases between. The CDR3 is 11 residues long. Germline loops: CDR1 KGHDR, CDR2 SFDVKD. Every diagnosis used clinical symptoms, serum thyroxine and TRAb, thyroid ultrasound and orbital computed tomography.

The chain combines TRBV24-1 with TRBJ1-2, with unresolved D. Sequencing input: blood. The receptor was derived from a young woman with Graves' hyperthyroidism. The CDR3 DNA reads as TGTGCCACACCAATCCGGTATGGCTACACCTTC. It translates to CATPIRYGYTF.